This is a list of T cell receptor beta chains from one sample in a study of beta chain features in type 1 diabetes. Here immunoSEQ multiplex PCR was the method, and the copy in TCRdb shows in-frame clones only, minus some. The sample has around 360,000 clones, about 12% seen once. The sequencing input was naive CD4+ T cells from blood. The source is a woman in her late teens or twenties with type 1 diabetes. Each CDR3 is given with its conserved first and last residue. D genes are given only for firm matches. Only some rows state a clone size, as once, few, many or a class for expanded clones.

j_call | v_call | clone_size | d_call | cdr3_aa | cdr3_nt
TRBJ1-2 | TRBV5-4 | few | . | CASSLEAGPGVTF | TGTGCCAGCAGCTTGGAAGCGGGGCCAGGAGTCACCTTC
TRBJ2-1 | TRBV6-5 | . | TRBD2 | CASTSAGGYNEQFF | TGTGCCAGCACGTCGGCGGGAGGGTACAATGAGCAGTTCTTC
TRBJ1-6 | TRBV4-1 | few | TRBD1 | CASSQGQGFNSPLHF | TGCGCCAGCAGCCAAGGACAGGGATTTAATTCACCCCTCCACTTT
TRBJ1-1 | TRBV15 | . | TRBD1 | CATSRDPSGTGGRNTEAFF | TGTGCCACCAGCAGAGATCCATCCGGGACAGGGGGAAGAAACACTGAAGCTTTCTTT
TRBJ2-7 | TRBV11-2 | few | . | CASEQSYEQYF | TGTGCCAGCGAACAGTCCTACGAGCAGTACTTC
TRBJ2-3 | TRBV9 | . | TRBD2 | CASSGGTSGGWADTQYF | TGTGCCAGCAGCGGCGGGACTAGCGGGGGGTGGGCAGATACGCAGTATTTT
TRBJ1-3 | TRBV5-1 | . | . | CASSLETGSGNTIYF | TGCGCCAGCAGCCTGGAAACAGGGAGTGGAAACACCATATATTTT
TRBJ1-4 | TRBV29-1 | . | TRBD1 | CSVLPGQGAEEKLFF | TGCAGCGTATTACCGGGACAGGGGGCAGAAGAAAAACTGTTTTTT
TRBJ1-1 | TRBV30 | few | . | CAWSRGGNTEAFF | TGTGCCTGGAGCAGAGGGGGGAACACTGAAGCTTTCTTT
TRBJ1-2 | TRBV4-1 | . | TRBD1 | CASSRPGQGAGGGYTF | TGCGCCAGCAGCCGTCCGGGACAGGGGGCTGGAGGGGGCTACACCTTC
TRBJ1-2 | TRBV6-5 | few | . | CASRTTSSGYTF | TGTGCCAGCAGAACGACATCCTCGGGCTACACCTTC
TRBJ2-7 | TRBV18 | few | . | CASSPPGANYEQYF | TGTGCCAGCTCACCACCGGGGGCTAACTACGAGCAGTACTTC
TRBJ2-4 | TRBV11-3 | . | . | CASSPVKVEAKNIQYF | TGTGCCAGCAGCCCCGTGAAGGTGGAGGCCAAAAACATTCAGTACTTC
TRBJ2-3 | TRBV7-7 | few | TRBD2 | CASSPGLAGPDTQYF | TGTGCTAGCAGCCCGGGACTAGCGGGACCAGATACGCAGTATTTT
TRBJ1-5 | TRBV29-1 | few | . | CSVSRGSRQPQHF | TGCAGCGTTAGTAGGGGGTCGAGACAGCCCCAGCATTTT
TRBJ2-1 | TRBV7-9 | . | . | CASSLRGRANNEQFF | TGTGCCAGCAGCTTACGAGGGAGAGCCAACAATGAGCAGTTCTTC
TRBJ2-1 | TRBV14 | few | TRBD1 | CASSQTGGTYKYNEQFF | TGTGCCAGCAGCCAAACAGGGGGCACTTACAAGTACAATGAGCAGTTCTTC
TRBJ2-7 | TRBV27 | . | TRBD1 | CASSFTGGSYEQYF | TGTGCCAGCAGTTTCACAGGGGGCTCCTACGAGCAGTACTTC
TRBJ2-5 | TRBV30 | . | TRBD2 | CAWSSPSGRAGETQYF | TGTGCCTGGAGTTCCCCTAGCGGGAGGGCCGGGGAGACCCAGTACTTC
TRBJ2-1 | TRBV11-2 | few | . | CASSLLGVEYNEQFF | TGTGCCAGCAGCCTCCTCGGGGTGGAGTACAATGAGCAGTTCTTC
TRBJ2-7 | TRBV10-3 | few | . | CAIGGGPYEQYF | TGTGCCATCGGCGGGGGCCCCTACGAGCAGTACTTC
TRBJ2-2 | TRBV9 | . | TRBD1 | CASSATGAGELFF | TGTGCCAGCAGCGCGACAGGGGCCGGGGAGCTGTTTTTT
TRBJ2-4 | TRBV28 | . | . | CASSLQSPNKNIQYF | TGTGCCAGCAGTTTACAATCCCCCAACAAAAACATTCAGTACTTC
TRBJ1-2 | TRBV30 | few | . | CAWRAGSGYGYTF | TGTGCCTGGAGGGCCGGGTCCGGCTATGGCTACACCTTC
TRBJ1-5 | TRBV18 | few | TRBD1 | CASSPPLTYRGQRPQHF | TGTGCCAGCTCACCACCGCTCACATACAGGGGACAGCGGCCCCAGCATTTT
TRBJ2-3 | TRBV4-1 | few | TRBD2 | CASSQESGGPGDTQYF | TGCGCCAGCAGCCAAGAATCGGGAGGGCCAGGAGATACGCAGTATTTT
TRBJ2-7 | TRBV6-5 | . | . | CASGQVSSYEQYF | TGTGCCAGCGGGCAGGTCAGCTCCTACGAGCAGTACTTC
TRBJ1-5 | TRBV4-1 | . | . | CASSQEAGFQPQHF | TGCGCCAGCAGCCAAGAGGCAGGCTTTCAGCCCCAGCATTTT
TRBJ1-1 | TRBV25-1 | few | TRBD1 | CASTPTGLTEAFF | TGTGCCAGCACCCCGACAGGGCTGACTGAAGCTTTCTTT
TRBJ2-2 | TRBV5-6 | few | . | CASKEAGQDGELFF | TGTGCCAGCAAGGAGGCGGGGCAGGACGGGGAGCTGTTTTTT
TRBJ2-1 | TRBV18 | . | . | CASSQGQGTYNEQFF | TGTGCCAGCTCCCAAGGGCAGGGGACCTACAATGAGCAGTTCTTC
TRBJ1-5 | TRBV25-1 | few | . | CASSPTRSNQPQHF | TGTGCCAGTTCCCCGACTCGTAGCAATCAGCCCCAGCATTTT
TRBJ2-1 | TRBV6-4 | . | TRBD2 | CASSVGGTLYEQFF | TGTGCCAGCAGTGTCGGGGGGACTCTCTATGAGCAGTTCTTC
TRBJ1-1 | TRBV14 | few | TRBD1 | CASSHRGSTEAFF | TGTGCCAGCAGCCACAGGGGGAGCACTGAAGCTTTCTTT
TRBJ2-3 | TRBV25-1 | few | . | CASSAADTQYF | TGTGCCAGCAGTGCGGCAGATACGCAGTATTTT
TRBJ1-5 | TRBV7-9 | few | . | CASSPDPSAGGPQHF | TGTGCCAGCAGCCCTGACCCGAGCGCCGGGGGGCCCCAGCATTTT
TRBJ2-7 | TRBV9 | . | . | CASSATEGVGEQYF | TGTGCCAGCAGCGCGACCGAAGGGGTAGGAGAGCAGTACTTC
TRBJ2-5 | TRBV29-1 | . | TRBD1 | CSVSTGAGETQYF | TGCAGCGTCAGTACAGGGGCGGGAGAGACCCAGTACTTC
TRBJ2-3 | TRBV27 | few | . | CASSLSRVVDTQYF | TGTGCCAGCAGTTTGTCGAGGGTAGTGGATACGCAGTATTTT
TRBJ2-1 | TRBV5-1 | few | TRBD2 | CASSSLAGDEQFF | TGCGCCAGCAGCTCACTAGCGGGAGATGAGCAGTTCTTC
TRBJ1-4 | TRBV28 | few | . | CASSSPGGASEKLFF | TGTGCCAGCAGTTCCCCGGGGGGGGCAAGCGAAAAACTGTTTTTT
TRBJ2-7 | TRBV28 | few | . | CASSQLSYEQYF | TGTGCCAGCAGTCAGTTATCCTACGAGCAGTACTTC
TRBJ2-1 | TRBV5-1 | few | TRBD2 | CASSVTGTTYNEQFF | TGCGCCAGCAGCGTTACCGGGACTACCTACAATGAGCAGTTCTTC
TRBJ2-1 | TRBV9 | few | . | CASSVDQQGRTYNEQFF | TGTGCCAGCAGCGTAGATCAACAGGGTAGGACCTACAATGAGCAGTTCTTC
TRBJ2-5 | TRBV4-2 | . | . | CASTKNSGFLQETQYF | TGTGCCAGCACAAAAAACAGCGGCTTCCTCCAAGAGACCCAGTACTTC
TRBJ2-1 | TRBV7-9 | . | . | CASSLLGLSYNEQFF | TGTGCCAGCAGCTTACTGGGACTGAGCTACAATGAGCAGTTCTTC
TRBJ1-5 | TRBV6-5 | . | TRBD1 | CASSSQTGQPQHF | TGTGCCAGCAGTTCCCAGACAGGGCAGCCCCAGCATTTT
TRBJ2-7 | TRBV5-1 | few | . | CASSLTGTLSYEQYF | TGCGCCAGCAGCCTCACGGGAACACTCTCCTACGAGCAGTACTTC
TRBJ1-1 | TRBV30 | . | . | CAWSARVTAFF | TGTGCCTGGAGTGCCCGGGTCACAGCTTTCTTT
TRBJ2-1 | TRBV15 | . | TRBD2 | CATSRDLGLAGGLAYNEQFF | TGTGCCACCAGCAGAGATCTAGGGCTAGCGGGGGGGCTTGCCTACAATGAGCAGTTCTTC
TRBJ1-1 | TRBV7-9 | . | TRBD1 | CASSLDRGPEAFF | TGTGCCAGCAGCCTTGACAGGGGCCCTGAAGCTTTCTTT
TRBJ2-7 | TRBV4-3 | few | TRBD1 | CASSQAGQGAYEQYF | TGCGCCAGCAGCCAAGCGGGACAGGGAGCGTACGAGCAGTACTTC
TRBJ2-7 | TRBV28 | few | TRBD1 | CATRTGGSYEQYF | TGTGCCACCAGGACAGGTGGAAGCTACGAGCAGTACTTC
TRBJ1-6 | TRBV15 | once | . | CATSRDWTEPILAPLHF | TGTGCCACCAGCAGAGATTGGACAGAGCCTATTCTGGCACCCCTCCACTTT
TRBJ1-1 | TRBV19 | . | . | CATVREGRTEAFF | TGTGCCACCGTTAGGGAGGGTAGGACTGAAGCTTTCTTT
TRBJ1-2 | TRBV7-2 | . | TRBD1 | CASSLIATGFGYGYTF | TGTGCCAGCAGCTTAATAGCGACAGGGTTCGGGTATGGCTACACCTTC
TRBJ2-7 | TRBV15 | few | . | CATSSDRLAYEQYF | TGTGCCACCAGCTCGGACCGACTAGCCTACGAGCAGTACTTC
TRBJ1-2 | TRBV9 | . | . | CASSVEQGNYGYTF | TGTGCCAGCAGCGTAGAACAGGGTAACTATGGCTACACCTTC
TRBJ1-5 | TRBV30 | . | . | CAWQTGGGQPQHF | TGTGCCTGGCAGACGGGGGGAGGTCAGCCCCAGCATTTT